A single sample is the source of the 9 T cell receptor beta chains below, sequenced in a study of regulatory T cells in long-lasting Graves disease. Time point in this sample: persistent/refractory GD, antithyroid drugs over 5 years with positive TRAb. The TCR library was made from RNA that had been extracted from PBMCs in TRIzol. Researchers made TCR beta libraries by using iRepertoire HTBI primers and running Arm-PCR on CDR3 regions. From the multiplex PCR reads, TCRdb called clonotypes with MiXCR, one entry per CDR3 protein. The table lists a few hundred thousand distinct CDR3 sequences, approximately 22% of them singletons. The sequencing here drew on peripheral blood mononuclear cells (PBMCs), taken when the disease was refractory, from a patient treated with antithyroid drugs. These receptors all come from a female donor with Graves disease.

A remark on this clonotype: A read error may explain this, as a much larger clone is one base away. The V call is TRBV12-5, the J call TRBJ1-5; D ambiguous. CDR1 and CDR2 (germline): LGHNT, FRNRAP. The CDR3 spans 18 residues. CDR3 loop: CASGLWQGLDNSNQPEHF. As DNA, the CDR3 is TGTGCTAGTGGTTTGTGGCAAGGCCTTGATAATAGCAATCAGCCCGAGCATTTT.

This clonotype was detected many times. The CDR3 loop is CASRSDRAPNTIYF. CDR3 coding DNA: TGTGCCAGCAGATCAGACAGGGCGCCTAACACCATATATTTT. The genes are TRBV28 and TRBJ1-3; the match to TRBD1 covers 7 bases. Germline values: CDR1 MDHEN, CDR2 SYDVKM. CDR3 length equals 14 residues. The V segment lost 6 bases and the J segment 7 bases; nucleotides outside the gene matches: 9.

The chain recombines TRBV5-1 with TRBJ2-7, with D possibly called TRBD1 or TRBD2 (6 bases each). CDR1 is SGHRS and CDR2 is YFSETQ in the germline V gene. Trimming took off 6 bases at V and 5 bases at J, with 18 bases between the two ends. The CDR3 has 14 amino acids. As DNA, the CDR3 is TGCGCCAGCAAATTCCGAGGACAGCGGGACGAGCAGTACTTC. Translating it yields CASKFRGQRDEQYF.

This clonotype was observed a handful of times. The chain is built from TRBV6-1 and TRBJ1-2, with D perhaps TRBD1 (5 bases). Trimming stripped 6 bases from V and 6 bases from J, with 17 bases between. CDR3 length: 14 amino acids. CDR1 and CDR2 (germline): MNHNS, SASEGT. CDR3 DNA sequence: TGTGCCAGCAGCAAATCGGGGCAGAGCCATGGCTACACCTTC. As protein: CASSKSGQSHGYTF.

This clonotype appeared a few times. The rearrangement links TRBV7-3 to TRBJ2-2; D is unclear. The CDR3 length is 13 residues. The germline V gene has CDR1 SGHTA and CDR2 FQGTGA. The V and J ends lost 3 bases and 6 bases respectively, with 8 bases between them. The CDR3 nucleotides read TGTGCCAGCAGCTTTGACCCAGCCGGGGAGCTGTTTTTT. Protein product: CASSFDPAGELFF. The full variable domain, rest sourced from reference TRBV7-3 and TRBJ2-2, is GAGVSQTPSNKVTEKGKYVELRCDPISGHTALYWYRQSLGQGPEFLIYFQGTGAADDSGLPNDRFFAVRPEGSVSTLKIQRTERGDSAVYLCASSFDPAGELFFGEGSRLTVL.

V and J are TRBV15 and TRBJ1-1; D unresolved. Looked up from germline, CDR1 is LNHNV and CDR2 is YYDKDF (reference sequence). The CDR3 loop spans 13 amino acids. V was pared by 0 bases and J by 5 bases, with 7 bases between. The CDR3 spells CATSRDWRTEAFF. The CDR3 nucleotides are TGTGCCACCAGCAGAGATTGGAGGACTGAAGCTTTCTTT.

The rearrangement links TRBV27 to TRBJ1-2, with a weak D call TRBD1 (6 bases). The CDR3 runs 14 residues. Trimming removed 4 bases from V and 7 bases from J, with 16 bases in between. Germline loops: CDR1 MNHEY, CDR2 SMNVEV (reference sequence). CDR3 sequence reads: CASSSWDTLGGYTF. CDR3 nucleotide sequence: TGTGCCAGCAGTTCGTGGGACACTCTGGGTGGCTACACCTTC.

This rearrangement joins TRBV28 to TRBJ1-2, with D perhaps TRBD1 (6 bases). The CDR3 consists of 15 residues. V lost 6 bases and J lost 3, with 17 bases in between. Per germline, CDR1 MDHEN and CDR2 SYDVKM. The CDR3 nucleotides read TGTGCCAGCAGGCCACCCAGGGGATGGGACTATGGCTACACCTTC. Residues: CASRPPRGWDYGYTF.

The chain carries TRBV6-1 and TRBJ2-2, with 9 bases matching TRBD1. The CDR3 totals 14 residues. Germline lookup yields CDR1 MNHNS and CDR2 SASEGT. J lost 6 bases, V lost 4 bases, and 3 bases had no gene match. CDR3 nucleotide sequence: TGTGCCAGCAGTGTGGACAGGGGCTCCGGGGAGCTGTTTTTT. Amino acids: CASSVDRGSGELFF.